These 25 T cell receptor beta chains share one sample of origin, sequenced in a study of shared clonotypes between healthy human individuals. Terminally differentiated effector memory CD45RA+ cells were excluded by CCR7 positive selection of CD45RO-negative cells. The data were produced by immunoSEQ multiplex PCR, yet TCRdb's version contains in-frame clones alone and is incomplete. The table shows around 640,000 clones, with roughly 96% occurring only once. Sequenced sample: naive CD8+ T cells sorted from blood. Receptors originate from a woman in her 30s in good health.

The chain uses TRBV5-4 and TRBJ2-1; 10 nucleotides match TRBD2. V lost 5 bases, J lost 0 bases, and 2 bases stayed unmatched. The CDR3 is made up of 15 amino acids. The germline V gene encodes CDR1 SGHNT and CDR2 YYREEE (reference sequence). As DNA, the CDR3 is TGTGCCAGCAGGGGGACTAGCGTCTCCTACAATGAGCAGTTCTTC. Encoded protein: CASRGTSVSYNEQFF.

The chain carries TRBV2 and TRBJ2-7; 7 bases line up with TRBD2. V was pared by 7 bases and J by 3 bases, with 6 bases of the junction left unmatched. Germline V lookup: CDR1 SNHLY, CDR2 FYNNEI. The CDR3 runs 13 residues. Here the CDR3 reads CASKGRGSYEQYF. The CDR3 coding sequence is TGTGCCAGCAAAGGTCGCGGGAGCTACGAGCAGTACTTC.

The chain joins TRBV21-1 to TRBJ2-4. TRBV21-1 is an annotated pseudogene. CDR3 size: 19 residues. CDR3: CASSDSQPGTAGAKNIQYF. CDR3 nucleotide sequence: TGTGCCAGCAGCGACTCCCAACCCGGGACCGCGGGAGCCAAAAACATTCAGTACTTC.

The chain recombines TRBV5-1 with TRBJ2-7; maybe TRBD2 (6 bases). CDR3 size: 13 residues. The germline V and J ends were trimmed by 6 bases and 5 bases, with 15 bases remaining between them. From germline, CDR1 is SGHRS and CDR2 YFSETQ. The DNA of the CDR3 is TGCGCCAGCAAAGAGGGGAGGTTACACGAGCAGTACTTC. As protein: CASKEGRLHEQYF.

J is TRBJ2-5 and V is TRBV4-1, with D hard to call. With 1 base removed from V and 0 bases from J, the gap between germline ends came to 6 bases. Germline CDR1 reads MGHRA; CDR2 reads YSYEKL. The CDR3 has 14 amino acids. In DNA form, the CDR3 reads TGCGCCAGCAGCCAAGGACCATACCAAGAGACCCAGTACTTC. Its translation is CASSQGPYQETQYF.

This chain uses TRBV28 with TRBJ2-1; no clear D. The CDR3 loop spans 11 amino acids. The germline V and J ends were trimmed by 0 bases and 10 bases, with 4 bases remaining between them. Germline CDR1 and CDR2: MDHEN and SYDVKM. The CDR3 here is CASSLWQEQFF. CDR3 sequence (DNA): TGTGCCAGCAGTTTATGGCAGGAGCAGTTCTTC.

The sample holds one count of this clone. The chain employs TRBV5-4 and TRBJ2-1, with TRBD2 identical over 8 bases. V dropped 2 bases and J dropped 7; count of bases not matched to a gene: 5. Germline V CDR1 and CDR2: SGHNT, YYREEE (reference sequence). This CDR3 is built from 14 residues. The CDR3: CASSFSGTGNEQFF. In DNA, the CDR3 is TGTGCCAGCAGCTTTAGCGGGACGGGGAATGAGCAGTTCTTC.

The chain has TRBV11-2 and TRBJ2-5, with 7 bases matching TRBD1. The CDR3 sequence is 13 residues long. The germline gives CDR1 SGHAT, CDR2 FQNNGV. J was trimmed by 3 bases and V by 6 bases; bases with no gene match: 4. The DNA of the CDR3 is TGTGCCAGCAGGGGACAGATGAAAGAGACCCAGTACTTC. Amino acid sequence: CASRGQMKETQYF. The whole variable domain, remainder taken from reference TRBV11-2 and TRBJ2-5, is EAGVAQSPRYKIIEKRQSVAFWCNPISGHATLYWYQQILGQGPKLLIQFQNNGVVDDSQLPKDRFSAERLKGVDSTLKIQPAKLEDSAVYLCASRGQMKETQYFGPGTRLLVL.

The chain links TRBV6-4 to TRBJ1-2; maybe TRBD1 (5 bases). Deletions cut 5 bases from V and 4 bases from J, with 14 bases between. Germline CDR1 MRHNA, CDR2 SNTAGT. The CDR3 is 14 residues long. This chain's CDR3 is CASSPGGTAYGYTF. DNA for the CDR3: TGTGCCAGCAGTCCCGGCGGGACCGCCTATGGCTACACCTTC.

V usage is TRBV19 and J usage is TRBJ2-7; TRBD1 matches at 7 bases. V shed 6 bases and J 3 bases; nucleotides not matched to a gene: 11. The V gene's germline CDR1 is LNHDA and CDR2 SQIVND (reference sequence). This CDR3 has 15 residues. The CDR3: CASSPGQVVIYEQYF. The CDR3 region has the DNA TGTGCCAGTAGCCCCGGACAGGTTGTTATCTACGAGCAGTACTTC.

The CDR3 DNA sequence: TGTGCCAGCAAGGTGGGAGGCCCCAACAATGAGCAGTTCTTC. Its translation: CASKVGGPNNEQFF. The V and J genes are TRBV2 and TRBJ2-1, with TRBD2 as a possible D gene (6 bases). This CDR3 contains 14 residues. Germline assignment: CDR1 SNHLY and CDR2 FYNNEI. V was cut by 7 bases and J by 5 bases, with 15 bases left in between.

V and J are TRBV7-9 and TRBJ2-5; 7 bases are shared with TRBD1. V dropped 1 base and J dropped 6; count of bases not matched to a gene: 11. The CDR3 extends over 16 amino acids. Per the germline V gene, CDR1 is SEHNR and CDR2 is FQNEAQ (reference sequence). The DNA of the CDR3 is TGTGCCAGCAGCTTAGGACAGGGACCCGAATTCCAGACCCAGTACTTC. Translating gives CASSLGQGPEFQTQYF. The full variable domain, its missing parts supplied by reference TRBV7-9 and TRBJ2-5, is DTGVSQNPRHKITKRGQNVTFRCDPISEHNRLYWYRQTLGQGPEFLTYFQNEAQLEKSRLLSDRFSAERPKGSFSTLEIQRTEQGDSAMYLCASSLGQGPEFQTQYFGPGTRLLVL.

CDR3 protein: CASRMGADGYTF. CDR3 sequence (DNA): TGCGCCAGCAGAATGGGGGCGGATGGCTACACCTTC. The J gene is TRBJ1-2, the V gene TRBV4-1, with D possibly TRBD1 on 6 matching bases. Trimming left V 6 bases short and J 6 bases short, with 11 bases between. The V gene's germline CDR1 is MGHRA and CDR2 YSYEKL. The CDR3 spans 12 residues.

This clone has only one observation. The chain uses TRBV27 and TRBJ1-1, with D uncertain. The length of the CDR3 is 11 residues. Deletions cut 4 bases from V and 11 bases from J, with 11 bases between. Germline V gives CDR1 MNHEY, CDR2 SMNVEV (reference sequence). The CDR3 sequence is CASSWGGLAFF. The CDR3 bases are TGTGCCAGCAGTTGGGGAGGTCTCGCTTTCTTT.

The chain is built from TRBV19 and TRBJ2-2; the match to TRBD2 covers 7 bases. Germline CDR1 is LNHDA and CDR2 is SQIVND (reference sequence). J lost 4 bases, V lost 9 bases, and 14 bases had no gene match. The CDR3 is made up of 16 amino acids. CDR3 DNA sequence: TGTGCCAGCCACCACGTCGCGGGAGAGGGCACCGGGGAGCTGTTTTTT. Encoded protein: CASHHVAGEGTGELFF.

This clone appeared a few times. Other DNA sequences in the sample encode the same CDR3. The rearrangement joins TRBV6-1 to TRBJ2-3; D gene unclear. This CDR3 comprises 14 residues. V was cut by 0 bases and J by 0 bases, with 4 bases left in between. Germline CDR1 reads MNHNS; CDR2 reads SASEGT. In DNA form, the CDR3 reads TGTGCCAGCAGTGAAGCGGGAAGCACAGATACGCAGTATTTT. Translation gives CASSEAGSTDTQYF.

The chain joins TRBV4-1 to TRBJ1-2; possibly TRBD1 for D (6 bases). Per germline, CDR1 MGHRA and CDR2 YSYEKL. The CDR3 consists of 16 residues. V gave up 1 base and J gave up 3 bases, with 15 bases separating them. In DNA form, the CDR3 reads TGCGCCAGCAGCCAAGGGACAGTTATCACCCACTATGGCTACACCTTC. Protein sequence: CASSQGTVITHYGYTF.

This chain joins TRBV7-9 and TRBJ2-3, with D tentatively TRBD1 (5 bases). V lost 3 bases, J lost 5 bases, and 15 bases lay in between. There are 15 residues in the CDR3. The germline V gene encodes CDR1 SEHNR and CDR2 FQNEAQ (reference sequence). CDR3 sequence (DNA): TGTGCCAGCAGCTTCGGAAACGTGGGGCGAGATACGCAGTATTTT. This translates into CASSFGNVGRDTQYF.

This clone was seen a handful of times. CDR3 sequence: CSAMDIYEQYF. For the CDR3, the DNA is TGCAGTGCTATGGACATTTACGAGCAGTACTTC. The chain joins TRBV20-1 to TRBJ2-7, with D perhaps TRBD1 (5 bases). The CDR3 consists of 11 residues. Trimming took off 4 bases at V and 4 bases at J, with 8 bases between the two ends. Looked up from germline, CDR1 is DFQATT and CDR2 is SNEGSKA (reference sequence).

The chain combines TRBV6-5 with TRBJ1-2; a weak D match, TRBD1 (6 bases). CDR1 is MNHEY and CDR2 is SVGAGI in the germline V gene. The CDR3 length is 15 residues. Trimming took off 6 bases at V and 3 bases at J, with 17 bases between the two ends. CDR3 loop: CASRAGTGNYYGYTF. Here the CDR3 DNA reads TGTGCCAGCAGAGCCGGTACAGGGAACTACTATGGCTACACCTTC.

The chain links TRBV5-8 to TRBJ2-7; 9 bases are shared with TRBD1. CDR1 SGHTS and CDR2 YDEGEE come from the germline V gene. The CDR3 has 15 residues. The V gene end was trimmed by 0 bases and the J gene end by 2 bases; junction bases not matched to a gene: 3. CDR3 region: CASSLAWTGAYEQYF. CDR3 nucleotide sequence: TGTGCCAGCAGCTTGGCCTGGACAGGGGCCTACGAGCAGTACTTC. Full variable domain (remainder filled in from reference TRBV5-8 and TRBJ2-7): EAGVTQSPTHLIKTRGQQATLRCSPISGHTSVYWYQQALGLGLQFLLWYDEGEERNRGNFPPRFSGRQFPNYSSELNVNALELEDSALYLCASSLAWTGAYEQYFGPGTRLTVT.

The chain recombines TRBV28 with TRBJ2-7, with D possibly being TRBD1 (6 bases). This CDR3 has 13 amino acids. The V end lost 5 bases, the J end lost 2 bases, and 10 bases lay between the germline ends. Per the germline V gene, CDR1 is MDHEN and CDR2 is SYDVKM. Here the CDR3 reads CASSQNRAYEQYF. The CDR3 region has the DNA TGTGCCAGCAGTCAGAACAGGGCCTACGAGCAGTACTTC.

This chain uses TRBV28 with TRBJ2-7; D ambiguous. There are 14 residues in the CDR3. V gave up 1 base and J gave up 5 bases, with 12 bases separating them. Per the germline V gene, CDR1 is MDHEN and CDR2 is SYDVKM. The CDR3 loop is CASSLSMGRHEQYF. The CDR3 DNA sequence: TGTGCCAGCAGTTTATCCATGGGCAGGCACGAGCAGTACTTC.

J is TRBJ2-1 and V is TRBV25-1; D possibly corresponds to TRBD1 (6 bases). CDR1 MGHDK and CDR2 SYGVNS come from the germline V gene. V was cut by 10 bases and J by 4 bases, with 23 bases left in between. The CDR3 contains 16 residues. CDR3 region: CATLGRGTLIYNEQFF. For the CDR3, the DNA is TGTGCCACTCTGGGCAGGGGAACCCTTATTTACAATGAGCAGTTCTTC.

This chain connects TRBV28 to TRBJ1-5; D possibly corresponds to TRBD1 (6 bases). Germline lookup yields CDR1 MDHEN and CDR2 SYDVKM. The CDR3 contains 14 residues. The V end lost 6 bases, the J end lost 4 bases, and 13 bases lay between the germline ends. CDR3 protein: CASRQTGINQPQHF. CDR3 DNA sequence: TGTGCCAGCAGGCAAACAGGGATTAATCAGCCCCAGCATTTT. Full variable domain (missing parts from reference TRBV28 and TRBJ1-5): DVKVTQSSRYLVKRTGEKVFLECVQDMDHENMFWYRQDPGLGLRLIYFSYDVKMKEKGDIPEGYSVSREKKERFSLILESASTNQTSMYLCASRQTGINQPQHFGDGTRLSIL.